This T cell receptor beta chain appears in the sequencing data of a study of identical twins. Using its own MiXCR run on the 5' RACE reads, TCRdb lists one record per CDR3 protein. The sample lists about 520,000 distinct CDR3 sequences, approximately 22% seen once, with 0.91% in the top ten. The ends lost 4 bases at V and 9 bases at J; junction bases unmatched: 12. The length of the CDR3 is 16 residues. Germline-derived CDR1 and CDR2 are SGHRS and YFSETQ. In its sample, this clonotype was seen a few times. This sample also belongs to another study, concerning T cells expressing NK-cell markers. From that study: Seropositivity for HCMV was found in most of the eight sequenced donors, with one seronegative.

The chain is built from TRBV5-1 and TRBJ2-1; 11 bases align to TRBD2. The clonotype was recovered from a woman aged 18 to 35 in good health. Sequenced input: CD4+ T cells sorted from blood. The CDR3 region is CASSPRRLAGSSEQFF. The DNA for the CDR3 is TGCGCCAGCAGCCCGCGCCGACTAGCGGGAAGTAGTGAGCAGTTCTTC. Variable domain in full (rest from reference TRBV5-1 and TRBJ2-1): KAGVTQTPRYLIKTRGQQVTLSCSPISGHRSVSWYQQTPGQGLQFLFEYFSETQRNKGNFPGRFSGRQFSNSRSEMNVSTLELGDSALYLCASSPRRLAGSSEQFFGPGTRLTVL.